This TCR beta chain is drawn from a study of vaccination and CD4 T cells after COVID-19 (dated by TCRdb to the early 2020s). Describing the broader study: Convalescent patients had a positive SARS-CoV-2 result on nasal swab PCR, and of these patients, several had mild disease and one had severe disease. The convalescent cohort comprised six males and four females, including two Hispanic individuals, seven Caucasians, two Asians and one multiracial person. Overlapping spike peptide pools from SARS-CoV-2 and from the common cold coronaviruses HCoV-NL63, HCoV-OC43 and HCoV-229E were used as culture stimuli. Each participant got two doses of either the Pfizer-BioNTech BNT162b2 vaccine (n=8) or the Moderna mRNA-1273 vaccine (n=2). Post-vaccine blood samples were taken a median of about 72 days after the second vaccine dose, with a range of roughly 13 to 250 days. Control cultures received a CEFX viral epitope pool as the positive control, an HIV-1 Nef peptide pool as the negative control, or no peptide. In some eleven COVID-19 convalescent patients and several infection-naive healthy vaccine recipients, researchers compared the spike-specific CD4+ TCR repertoire from before mRNA vaccination with the repertoire from after. Post-COVID blood samples were collected from convalescent patients a median of approximately 100 days after diagnosis, with a range of roughly 35 to 180 days. Results the study describes overall, beyond this receptor: Of the vaccine-specific clones found in convalescent patients, nearly all (304 of 307) were mono-reactive for SARS-CoV-2 spike instead of being cross-reactive with common cold coronaviruses. The number of convalescent patients in the study was relatively small, and the study did not examine early timepoints following natural infection. Although the median number of SARS-CoV-2-reactive clonotypes went up from 21 after infection to around 39 after vaccination, the increase was not significant. In convalescent patients, a median roughly 87% of post-vaccine SARS-CoV-2-reactive clones were detected only after vaccination, suggesting vaccine-specific priming.

The sample's treatment or condition, from its label and the paper: roughly 11-day PBMC culture with coronavirus spike peptide pools or control peptides (ViraFEST assay). The ViraFEST assay, used in the study, expanded antigen-specific T cells with peptide pools and then identified the expanded clonotypes through TCR sequencing. The convalescent patients' positive SARS-CoV-2 PCR tests fell between March and December 2020, which was before the Alpha, Beta and Delta variants emerged in the United States. Each well held roughly 2 million PBMCs cultured in IMDM containing roughly 5% human AB serum and approximately 9.6 IU/ml IL-2, with about 9.1 ug/ml peptide pools added. Half of the culture medium was replaced with fresh IL-2-containing medium on days 3 and 7. CD4+ T cells were isolated after 10 days of culture through negative selection using the EasySep CD4+ T cell isolation kit. Ficoll-Paque Plus gradient centrifugation was used to isolate PBMCs from whole blood, and the isolated PBMCs were then either used fresh or cryopreserved at -140C. Each culture condition was generally run in triplicate wells.

Of note for this clonotype: It has no known antigen specificity. No per-base quality is available; no much larger clone lies one base away.

Trimming costs V 2 bases and J 10 bases, and their ends lie 21 bases apart. Reading from cysteine to phenylalanine, the CDR3 counts 15 amino acids. The entry retains the CDR3 DNA only, 45 bases that are in frame from base 1. Based on the germline V gene (reference sequence), the CDR1 and CDR2 sequences are DFQATT and SNEGSKA. Libraries were built with PCR. DNA from cultured CD4+ T cells was subjected to TCR sequencing with the Oncomine TCR Beta short-read assay at the Johns Hopkins FTIC core. The QIAamp micro DNA kit was used to extract genomic DNA from the cultured CD4+ T cells. Oncomine TCR Beta libraries from cultured CD4+ T cells were pooled using unique dual indexes and sequenced on an Illumina iSeq 100. In the authors' own workflow: Non-productive sequences were removed, and CDR3s that did not start with C, did not end with F or W, or were shorter than 7 amino acids were discarded. Antigen-specific clonotypes were identified with the MANAFEST web application by comparing peptide-stimulated wells with reference and other culture wells. An FDR below 0.05, an odds ratio above 5, and a productive frequency above 0.1% in at least two of three replicate wells were required for clones to be considered positive. A clonotype counted as cross-reactive if it showed significant expansion both in the SARS-CoV-2 spike wells and in at least one common cold coronavirus spike condition. Similarity between CDR3 sequences was evaluated in R version 3.6.1 using Levenshtein distances (stringdist) and unrooted phylogenetic trees (ape). The public reads were run again by TCRdb, first through fastp at Q25 and then through MiXCR, and only productive beta chains were kept. CDR3 protein sequences are deduplicated, and each keeps its most common genes and DNA. In this record, the V and J calls reflect TCRdb's handling and not the investigators' own analysis. This sample holds 9,000 to 13,000 distinct CDR3 sequences; about two fifths were observed only once. 11% of the sample is held by the ten biggest clonotypes.

The sequence derives from a human donor who had recovered from COVID-19. The rearranged chain carries TRBV20-1 and TRBJ1-5; the D region possibly corresponds to TRBD1 (6 bases align). Sequencing was performed on CD4+ T cells from blood, cultured in vitro, taken after SARS-CoV-2 vaccination. The sequenced DNA: TGCAGTGCTAGACCACCGGAGGGTAGGGGGGGCCCCCAGCATTTT. This sequence encodes CSARPPEGRGGPQHF.